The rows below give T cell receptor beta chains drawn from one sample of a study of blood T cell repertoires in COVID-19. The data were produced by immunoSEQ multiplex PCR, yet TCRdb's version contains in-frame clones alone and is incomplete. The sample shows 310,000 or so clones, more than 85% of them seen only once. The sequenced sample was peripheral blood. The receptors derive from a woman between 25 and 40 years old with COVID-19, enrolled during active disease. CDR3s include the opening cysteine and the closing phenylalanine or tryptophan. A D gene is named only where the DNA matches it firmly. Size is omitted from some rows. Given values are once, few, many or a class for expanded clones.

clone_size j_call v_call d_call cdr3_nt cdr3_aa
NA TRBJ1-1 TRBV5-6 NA TGTGCCAGCAGCGCGATACAGGGCCCCGCCGACACTGAAGCTTTCTTT CASSAIQGPADTEAFF
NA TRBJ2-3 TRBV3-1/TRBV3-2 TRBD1 TGTGCCAGCAGCCAGAGGGACAGGGCAACAGATACGCAGTATTTT CASSQRDRATDTQYF
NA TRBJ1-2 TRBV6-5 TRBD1 TGTGCCAGCAGCCGACAGGGGCCAAACTATGGCTACACCTTC CASSRQGPNYGYTF
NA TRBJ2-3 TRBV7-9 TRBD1 TGTGCCAGCAGCTTAGGGGGGACAGGGGGCACCACAGATACGCAGTATTTT CASSLGGTGGTTDTQYF
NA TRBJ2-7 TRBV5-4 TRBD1 TGTGCCAGCAGCTTAAGAAGGGACAGGGAATACGAGCAGTACTTC CASSLRRDREYEQYF
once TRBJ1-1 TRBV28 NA TGTGCCAGCAGGGCAGGGGCGAGGAACACTGAAGCTTTCTTT CASRAGARNTEAFF
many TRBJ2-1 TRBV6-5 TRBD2 TGTGCCAGCAGCGCGGGACTAGCGGGAGTGAATGAGCAGTTCTTC CASSAGLAGVNEQFF
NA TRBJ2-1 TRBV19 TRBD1 TGTGCCAGTTGTGCAGGGGGCAGCTACAATGAGCAGTTCTTC CASCAGGSYNEQFF
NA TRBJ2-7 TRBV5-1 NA TGCGCCAGCAGCCGACAGGACTACGAGCAGTACTTC CASSRQDYEQYF
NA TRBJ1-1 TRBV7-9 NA TGTGCCAGCAGCTCCCAGGGCGACCTTATGAACACTGAAGCTTTCTTT CASSSQGDLMNTEAFF
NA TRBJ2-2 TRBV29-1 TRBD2 TGCAGCGTTGAAGGACTAGCGGGAGGTGGATACGCCGGGGAGCTGTTTTTT CSVEGLAGGGYAGELFF
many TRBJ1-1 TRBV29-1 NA TGCAGCGTTGTATGGGGGCGACACACTGAAGCTTTCTTT CSVVWGRHTEAFF
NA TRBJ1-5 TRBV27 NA TGTGCCAGCAGTTTATCGGGAGTCACCAATCAGCCCCAGCATTTT CASSLSGVTNQPQHF
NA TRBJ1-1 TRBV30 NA TGTGCCTGGGGTCGGGGGGTAACTGAAGCTTTCTTT CAWGRGVTEAFF
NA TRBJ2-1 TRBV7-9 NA TGTGCCAGCAGCTTAGTTGGCAGAGTAAGCGATGAGCAGTTCTTC CASSLVGRVSDEQFF
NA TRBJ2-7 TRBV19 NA TGTGCCAGTAGTATAGAGCCAGGGCTCGAGCAGTACTTC CASSIEPGLEQYF
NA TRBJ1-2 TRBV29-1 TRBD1 TGCAGCGTTGATGGGGACAGGGTAGATAATGGCTACACCTTC CSVDGDRVDNGYTF
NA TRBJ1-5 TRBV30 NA TGTGCCTGGAGTGACAGTTACAATCAGCCCCAGCATTTT CAWSDSYNQPQHF
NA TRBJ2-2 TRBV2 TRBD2 TGTGCCAGCAGTGGGGGGACTAGCGCTGCCGGGGAGCTGTTTTTT CASSGGTSAAGELFF
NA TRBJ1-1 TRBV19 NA TGTGCCAGTATCCCAGGGAGGGCGAACACTGAAGCTTTCTTT CASIPGRANTEAFF
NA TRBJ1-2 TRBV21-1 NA TGTGCCAGCAGCCGAACAGGGGGCCGAAGTGGCTACACCTTC CASSRTGGRSGYTF
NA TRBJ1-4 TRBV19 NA TGTGCCAGTAGTAGCCGATCGGGGTCTAATGAAAAACTGTTTTTT CASSSRSGSNEKLFF
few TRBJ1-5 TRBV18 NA TGTGCCAGCTCACCACCGAGGGAGACCAATCAGCCCCAGCATTTT CASSPPRETNQPQHF
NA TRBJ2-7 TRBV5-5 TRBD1 TGTGCCAGCACAGGACAGGGGGGACACGAGCAGTACTTC CASTGQGGHEQYF
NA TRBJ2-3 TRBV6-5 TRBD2 TGTGCCAGCAGCCCCGGGACTAGCGGGAGGGATACGCAGTATTTT CASSPGTSGRDTQYF
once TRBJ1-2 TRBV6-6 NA TGTGCCAGCAGACGAGGGGACTACTATGGCTACACCTTC CASRRGDYYGYTF
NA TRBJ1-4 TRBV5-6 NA TGTGCCAGCAGCTTGGACATGGCAACTAATGAAAAACTGTTTTTT CASSLDMATNEKLFF
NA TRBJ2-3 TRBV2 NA TGTGCCAGCAGTGGAGGACACGGCCCGGATACGCAGTATTTT CASSGGHGPDTQYF
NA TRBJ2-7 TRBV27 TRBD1 TGTGCCAGCAGTTCCCGGGACAGGGTCGAGCAGTACTTC CASSSRDRVEQYF
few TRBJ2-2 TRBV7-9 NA TGTGCCGCTAGAAGTACTGGCACCGGGGAGCTGTTTTTT CAARSTGTGELFF
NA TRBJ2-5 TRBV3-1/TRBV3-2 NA TGTGCCAGCAGCCAACCGATGGACTGGCAAGAGACCCAGTACTTC CASSQPMDWQETQYF
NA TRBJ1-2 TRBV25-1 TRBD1 TGTGCCAGCAGTGAAGGGGACAGGGCCTATGGCTACACCTTC CASSEGDRAYGYTF
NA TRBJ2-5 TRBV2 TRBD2 TGTGCCAGCAGTGAACTGGTAGCGGGACTAGAGACCCAGTACTTC CASSELVAGLETQYF
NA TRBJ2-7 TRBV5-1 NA TGCGCCAGCAGTCGACTGGGTACCTACGAGCAGTACTTC CASSRLGTYEQYF
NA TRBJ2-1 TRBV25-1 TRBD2 TGTGCCAGCAGTGATTCTAGCGGGAGCAATGAGCAGTTCTTC CASSDSSGSNEQFF
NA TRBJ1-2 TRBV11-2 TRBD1 TGTGCCAGCAGCTTAGATACCGGACAGGGGTTTTATGGCTACACCTTC CASSLDTGQGFYGYTF
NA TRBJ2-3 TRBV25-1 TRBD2 TGTGCCAGCAGTGCGGGGGGGACAGATACGCAGTATTTT CASSAGGTDTQYF
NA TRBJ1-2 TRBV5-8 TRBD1 TGTGCCAGCAGCCGGACAGGGACTAACTATGGCTACACCTTC CASSRTGTNYGYTF
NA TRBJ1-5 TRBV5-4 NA TGTGCCAGCAGCTTGGGAGGCGGTCAGCCCCAGCATTTT CASSLGGGQPQHF
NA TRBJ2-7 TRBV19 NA TGTGCCAGTAGTTGGGGGCCCTCCTACGAGCAGTACTTC CASSWGPSYEQYF
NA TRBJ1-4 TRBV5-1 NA TGCGCCAGCAGCCTCGACAGAACTAATGAAAAACTGTTTTTT CASSLDRTNEKLFF
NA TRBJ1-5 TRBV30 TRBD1 TGTGCCTGGGCCAGGACAGGGGACGGCAATCAGCCCCAGCATTTT CAWARTGDGNQPQHF
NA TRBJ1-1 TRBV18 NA TGTGCCAGCTCACCCTGGGGGGAGATGAACACTGAAGCTTTCTTT CASSPWGEMNTEAFF